The clone carrying this T cell receptor beta chain has a count of ten or more. This specimen comes from a study of glioma-infiltrating T cells. Using RNA template, CDR3s of TCR alpha and beta were amplified with iRepertoire arm-PCR. MiXCR, applied by TCRdb to the multiplex PCR reads, yields one record per CDR3 protein. Here the sample spans roughly 200,000 distinct CDR3 sequences, approximately 30% being singletons. Germline loops: CDR1 SEHNR, CDR2 FQNEAQ (reference sequence). The CDR3 extends over 15 amino acids. Trimming cost V 2 bases and J 3 bases, with 13 bases left between them. The receptor was derived from a human donor with low-grade glioma or glioblastoma, undergoing nonglioma brain surgery, or in good health (not recorded which). The specimen was glioma tissue, nonneoplastic brain tissue, or PBMCs (not recorded which). The chain employs TRBV7-9 and TRBJ1-1; D not resolved. CDR3 bases: TGTGCCAGCAGCTTATACGTGGGAGGGTACACTGAAGCTTTCTTT. This gives the protein CASSLYVGGYTEAFF.